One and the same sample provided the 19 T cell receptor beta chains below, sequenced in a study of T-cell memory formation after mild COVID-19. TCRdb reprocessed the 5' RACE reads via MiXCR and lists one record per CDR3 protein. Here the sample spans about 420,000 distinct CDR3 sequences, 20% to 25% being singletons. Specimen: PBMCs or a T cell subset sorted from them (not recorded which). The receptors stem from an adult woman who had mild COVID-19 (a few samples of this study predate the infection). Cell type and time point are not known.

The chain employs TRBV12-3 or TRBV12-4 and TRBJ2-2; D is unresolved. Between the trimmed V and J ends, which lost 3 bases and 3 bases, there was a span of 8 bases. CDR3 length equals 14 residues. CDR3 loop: CASSFVTDTGELFF. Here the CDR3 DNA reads TGTGCCAGCAGTTTTGTTACGGACACCGGGGAGCTGTTTTTT.

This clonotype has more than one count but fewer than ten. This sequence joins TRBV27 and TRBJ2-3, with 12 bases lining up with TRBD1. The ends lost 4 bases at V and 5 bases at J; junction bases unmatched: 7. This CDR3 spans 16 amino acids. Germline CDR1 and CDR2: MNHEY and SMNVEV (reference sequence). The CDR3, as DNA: TGTGCCAGCAGTTCCAGGGACAGGGGGCAGGGAGATACGCAGTATTTT. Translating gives CASSSRDRGQGDTQYF.

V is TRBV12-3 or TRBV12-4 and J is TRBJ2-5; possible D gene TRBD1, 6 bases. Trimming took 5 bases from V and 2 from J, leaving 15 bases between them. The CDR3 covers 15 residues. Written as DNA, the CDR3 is TGTGCCAGCAGTACCCCGGGACAAACGCAAGAGACCCAGTACTTC. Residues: CASSTPGQTQETQYF.

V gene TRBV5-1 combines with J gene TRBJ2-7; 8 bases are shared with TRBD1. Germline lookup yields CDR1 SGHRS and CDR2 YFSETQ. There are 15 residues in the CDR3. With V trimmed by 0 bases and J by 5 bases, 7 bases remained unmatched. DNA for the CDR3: TGCGCCAGCAGCTTGGGCGGCCAGGGGGCGAACGAGCAGTACTTC. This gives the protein CASSLGGQGANEQYF.

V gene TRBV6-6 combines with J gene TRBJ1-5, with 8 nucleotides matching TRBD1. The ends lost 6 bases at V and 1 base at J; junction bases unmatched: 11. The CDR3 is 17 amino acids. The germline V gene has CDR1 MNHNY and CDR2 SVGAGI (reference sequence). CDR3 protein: CASSEPQGALSNQPQHF. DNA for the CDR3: TGTGCCAGCAGCGAGCCTCAGGGGGCTTTAAGCAATCAGCCCCAGCATTTT.

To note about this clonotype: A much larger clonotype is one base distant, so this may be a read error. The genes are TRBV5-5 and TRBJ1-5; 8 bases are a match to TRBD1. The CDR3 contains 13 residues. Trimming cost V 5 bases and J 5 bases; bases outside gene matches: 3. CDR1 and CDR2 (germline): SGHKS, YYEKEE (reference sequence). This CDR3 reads CASRSDRDQPQHF. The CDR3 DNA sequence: TGTGCCAGCAGATCGGACAGGGATCAGCCCCAGCATTTT.

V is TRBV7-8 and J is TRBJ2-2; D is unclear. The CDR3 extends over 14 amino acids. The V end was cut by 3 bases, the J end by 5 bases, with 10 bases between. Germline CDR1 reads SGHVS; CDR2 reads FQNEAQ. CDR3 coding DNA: TGTGCCAGCAGCTTCGGCAGAAGAACCGGGGAGCTGTTTTTT. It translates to CASSFGRRTGELFF.

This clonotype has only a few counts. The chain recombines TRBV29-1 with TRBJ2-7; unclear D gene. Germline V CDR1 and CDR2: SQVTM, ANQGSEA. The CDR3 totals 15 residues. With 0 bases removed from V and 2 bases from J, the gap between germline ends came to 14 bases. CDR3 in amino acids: CSVEDPGRIPYEQYF. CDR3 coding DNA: TGCAGCGTTGAAGACCCCGGCAGGATACCCTACGAGCAGTACTTC.

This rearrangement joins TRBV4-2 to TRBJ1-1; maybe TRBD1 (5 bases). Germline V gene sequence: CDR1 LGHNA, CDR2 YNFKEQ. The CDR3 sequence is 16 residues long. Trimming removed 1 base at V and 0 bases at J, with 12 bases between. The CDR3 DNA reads TGTGCCAGCAGCCAAGGCCAGGGACCGCTGAACACTGAAGCTTTCTTT. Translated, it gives CASSQGQGPLNTEAFF.

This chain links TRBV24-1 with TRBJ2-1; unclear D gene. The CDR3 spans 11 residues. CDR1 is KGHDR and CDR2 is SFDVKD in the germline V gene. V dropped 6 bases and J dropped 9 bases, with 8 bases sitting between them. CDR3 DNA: TGTGCCACCAGTAATGGCGGTGAGCAGTTCTTC. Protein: CATSNGGEQFF.

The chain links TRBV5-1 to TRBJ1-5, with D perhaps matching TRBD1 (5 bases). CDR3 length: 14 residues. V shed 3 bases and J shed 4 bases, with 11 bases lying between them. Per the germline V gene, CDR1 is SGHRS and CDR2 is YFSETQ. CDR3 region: CASSSGTDNQPQHF. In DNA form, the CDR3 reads TGCGCCAGCAGCTCCGGGACGGATAATCAGCCCCAGCATTTT.

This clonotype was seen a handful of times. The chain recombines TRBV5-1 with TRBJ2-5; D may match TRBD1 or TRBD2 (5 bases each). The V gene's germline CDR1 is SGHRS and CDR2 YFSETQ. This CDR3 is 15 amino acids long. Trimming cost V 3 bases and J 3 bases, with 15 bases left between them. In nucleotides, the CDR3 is TGCGCCAGCAGCTCCGGGGACGGTCGCAAAGAGACCCAGTACTTC. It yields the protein CASSSGDGRKETQYF.

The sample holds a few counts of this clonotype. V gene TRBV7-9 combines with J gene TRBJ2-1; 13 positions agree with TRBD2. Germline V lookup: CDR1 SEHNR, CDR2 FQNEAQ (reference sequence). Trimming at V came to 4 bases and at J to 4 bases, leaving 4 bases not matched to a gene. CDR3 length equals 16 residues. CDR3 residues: CASSSRTSGRYNEQFF. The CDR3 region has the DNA TGTGCCAGCAGCTCCCGGACTAGCGGGAGATACAATGAGCAGTTCTTC.

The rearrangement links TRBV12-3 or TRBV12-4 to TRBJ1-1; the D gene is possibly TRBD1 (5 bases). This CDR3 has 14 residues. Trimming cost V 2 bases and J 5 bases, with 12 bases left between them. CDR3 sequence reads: CASSLQGTLTEAFF. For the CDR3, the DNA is TGTGCCAGCAGTTTACAGGGTACCCTTACTGAAGCTTTCTTT.

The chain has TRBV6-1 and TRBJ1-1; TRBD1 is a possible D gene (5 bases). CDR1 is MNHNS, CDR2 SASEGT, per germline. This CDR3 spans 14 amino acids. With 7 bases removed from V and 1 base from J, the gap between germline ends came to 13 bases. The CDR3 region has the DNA TGTGCCAGCATGAAAACAGGATCGAACACTGAAGCTTTCTTT. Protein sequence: CASMKTGSNTEAFF.

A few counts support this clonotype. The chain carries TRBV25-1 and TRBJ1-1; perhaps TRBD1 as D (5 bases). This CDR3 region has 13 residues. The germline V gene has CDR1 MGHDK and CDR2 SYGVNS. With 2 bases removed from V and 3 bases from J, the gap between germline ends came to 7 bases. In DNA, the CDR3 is TGTGCCAGCAGTGAACGGGGGGACACTGAAGCTTTCTTT. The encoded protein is CASSERGDTEAFF.

The DNA for the CDR3 is TGTGCCAGCAGCCATAGCGTGAGAAACATTCAGTACTTC. The encoded protein is CASSHSVRNIQYF. The chain couples TRBV5-6 to TRBJ2-4, with D possibly being TRBD2 (5 bases). Germline-derived CDR1 and CDR2 are SGHDT and YYEEEE. V lost 4 bases, J lost 6 bases, and 11 bases lay in between. The CDR3 is 13 amino acids.

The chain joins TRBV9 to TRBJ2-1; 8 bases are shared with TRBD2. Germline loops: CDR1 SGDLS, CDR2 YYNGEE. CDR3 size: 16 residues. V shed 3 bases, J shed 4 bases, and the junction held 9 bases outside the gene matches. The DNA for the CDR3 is TGTGCCAGCAGCGAGAGTAGCGGGATGACTTACAATGAGCAGTTCTTC. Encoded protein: CASSESSGMTYNEQFF.

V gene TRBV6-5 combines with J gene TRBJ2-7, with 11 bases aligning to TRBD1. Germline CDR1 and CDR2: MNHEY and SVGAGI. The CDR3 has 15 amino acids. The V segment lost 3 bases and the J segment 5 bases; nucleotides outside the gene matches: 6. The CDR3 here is CASSYTGTGGNEQYF. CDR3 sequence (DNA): TGTGCCAGCAGTTATACCGGGACAGGGGGGAACGAGCAGTACTTC.